One and the same sample provided the 10 T cell receptor beta chains below, sequenced in a study of cytomegalovirus exposure and HLA in healthy donors. The PCR ran on 60 Vbeta and 13 Jbeta primers. TCRdb's copy holds only in-frame clones and misses some; the assay was immunoSEQ multiplex PCR. The table has more than 200,000 clones, approximately 80% seen once; the top ten hold around a sixth. Sequencing was done on a sample of PBMCs. These receptor sequences come from a man between 40 and 49 years old in good health and CMV-seronegative.

This chain connects TRBV5-4 to TRBJ1-1; D is unclear. The CDR3 sequence is 14 residues long. Trimming left V 0 bases short and J 1 base short, with 7 bases between. Germline values: CDR1 SGHNT, CDR2 YYREEE (reference sequence). This CDR3 reads CASSLDTENTEAFF. In DNA form, the CDR3 reads TGTGCCAGCAGCTTGGATACAGAGAACACTGAAGCTTTCTTT.

This clone was observed a few times. V usage is TRBV4-2 and J usage is TRBJ2-1; maybe TRBD2 (5 bases). CDR3 size: 15 residues. CDR1 LGHNA and CDR2 YNFKEQ come from the germline V gene. Between the trimmed V and J ends, which lost 6 bases and 1 base, there was a span of 13 bases. The chain's CDR3 is CASREERGSYNEQFF. The CDR3, as DNA: TGTGCCAGCAGGGAGGAACGAGGTTCCTACAATGAGCAGTTCTTC.

The J gene is TRBJ2-1, the V gene TRBV4-1; D might be TRBD2 (6 bases). CDR1 and CDR2 (germline): MGHRA, YSYEKL. The germline V and J ends were trimmed by 4 bases and 2 bases, with 18 bases remaining between them. This CDR3 has 17 residues. The CDR3 DNA reads as TGCGCCAGCAGCCCGGTGGGTCGGGAGCCAACCTACAATGAGCAGTTCTTC. Protein: CASSPVGREPTYNEQFF.

J is TRBJ2-1 and V is TRBV7-8; D is undetermined. V lost 1 base and J 2 bases, leaving 9 bases between the germline ends. CDR3 length: 15 amino acids. CDR1 is SGHVS and CDR2 is FQNEAQ in the germline V gene. The CDR3 loop is CASSLVSPTYNEQFF. The CDR3 nucleotides read TGTGCCAGCAGCTTAGTGAGCCCTACCTACAATGAGCAGTTCTTC.

The gene calls are TRBV28 and TRBJ2-7, with 8 bases aligning to TRBD1. Germline V gene sequence: CDR1 MDHEN, CDR2 SYDVKM. This CDR3 comprises 15 residues. After removal of 4 bases from V and 6 bases from J, the junction contained 11 bases not matched to a gene. The CDR3 DNA reads as TGTGCCAGCAGTTCCTCAGGGGGCGGGGTGGCCGAGCAGTACTTC. It is translated as CASSSSGGGVAEQYF.

The rearrangement links TRBV6-5 to TRBJ1-5, with D perhaps matching TRBD1 (5 bases). This CDR3 has 14 residues. Germline CDR1 and CDR2: MNHEY and SVGAGI. V was clipped by 5 bases and J by 0 bases, with 8 bases between them. CDR3 sequence: CASSPGFSNQPQHF. In DNA, the CDR3 is TGTGCCAGCAGTCCAGGGTTTAGCAATCAGCCCCAGCATTTT.

The chain is built from TRBV14 and TRBJ1-2; possible D gene TRBD1, 6 bases. CDR1 is SGHDN, CDR2 FVKESK, per germline. Trimming pared 0 bases from V and 3 bases from J, leaving 17 bases between. CDR3 length equals 17 residues. In DNA form, the CDR3 reads TGTGCCAGCAGCCAAGACAGGGGCCAGCCGCACTACTATGGCTACACCTTC. Translating it yields CASSQDRGQPHYYGYTF.

The sample holds one count of this clone. The CDR3 sequence is CASSVDGGASYEQYF. The CDR3 nucleotides read TGTGCCAGCAGCGTAGACGGGGGGGCGTCCTACGAGCAGTACTTC. This rearrangement joins TRBV9 to TRBJ2-7; TRBD2 matches 8 bases. The CDR3 spans 15 residues. J was trimmed by 1 base and V by 0 bases; bases with no gene match: 3. Germline CDR1 SGDLS, CDR2 YYNGEE.

The chain employs TRBV28 and TRBJ2-7, with TRBD1 matching 7 bases. This CDR3 has 12 amino acids. Trimming removed 10 bases from V and 4 bases from J; junction bases left unmatched: 7. Germline lookup yields CDR1 MDHEN and CDR2 SYDVKM. In DNA form, the CDR3 reads TGTGCCATCCAGACAGGGTGGTACGAGCAGTACTTC. It is translated as CAIQTGWYEQYF.

The V call is TRBV2, the J call TRBJ1-2, with TRBD1 matching over 7 bases. The CDR3 covers 14 residues. Trimming removed 6 bases from V and 4 bases from J; junction bases left unmatched: 8. CDR1 SNHLY and CDR2 FYNNEI come from the germline V gene. CDR3: CASRFDRVSYGYTF. CDR3 bases: TGTGCCAGCAGGTTTGACAGGGTCAGCTATGGCTACACCTTC.